This T cell receptor (beta chain) derives from a study of cytomegalovirus exposure and HLA in healthy donors. Study-level information: Earlier findings included roughly 120 million unique TCR beta sequences obtained from 170 million or so T cells.

Germline assignment: CDR1 MRHNA and CDR2 SNTAGT. This CDR3 comprises 15 residues. V lost 4 bases and J 7 bases, leaving 17 bases between the germline ends. For this clone: Its antigen is undetermined.

13 Jbeta primers and 60 Vbeta primers were used for the PCR. Sequencing was performed with immunoSEQ multiplex PCR; in TCRdb, only in-frame clones are kept and a portion is missing. The sample has fewer than 70,000 clones; 74% are singletons. Findings of the study overall: Specific recognition of CMV antigens was confirmed in vitro for three chains (all CMV-associated). An analysis done earlier found most TCR beta V segments productive about 87% or about 30% of the time. HLA alleles were associated with 15,000 to 20,000 TCR beta sequences in a later analysis at 0.05 false discovery rate.

The chain links TRBV6-4 to TRBJ2-1, with D possibly matching TRBD2 (5 bases). The clonotype was recovered from a woman aged 55-70 years in good health and CMV-seropositive. The sequenced material came from PBMCs. The CDR3 region is CASSAQDGVGNEQFF. DNA of the CDR3: TGTGCCAGCAGTGCCCAAGACGGGGTTGGGAATGAGCAGTTCTTC.